This is a list of T cell receptor beta chains from one sample in a study of T cells in Graves' hyperthyroidism and ophthalmopathy. TCRdb independently ran MiXCR on the multiplex PCR reads; one entry per CDR3 protein. The table lists approximately 300,000 distinct CDR3 sequences, approximately 15% of them singletons. Sequenced sample: blood. These receptor sequences come from a woman aged 55 to 70 with Graves' ophthalmopathy. The CDR3 runs from the conserved cysteine through the conserved F or W. Each record gives: J gene, V gene, CDR3 protein.

J gene: TRBJ2-7
V gene: TRBV5-6
CDR3 protein: CASSSTLAGGGNEQYF

J gene: TRBJ1-4
V gene: TRBV9
CDR3 protein: CASSVDLNEKLFF

J gene: TRBJ2-7
V gene: TRBV28
CDR3 protein: CASHKWGSKNEQYF

J gene: TRBJ1-2
V gene: TRBV20-1
CDR3 protein: CSANVGGPPYGYTF

J gene: TRBJ1-4
V gene: TRBV2
CDR3 protein: CASSERGAREKLFF

J gene: TRBJ2-2
V gene: TRBV11-2
CDR3 protein: CASSFRTVDTGELFF

J gene: TRBJ2-4
V gene: TRBV12-3/TRBV12-4
CDR3 protein: CASSLPSRVNIQYF

J gene: TRBJ2-1
V gene: TRBV5-6
CDR3 protein: CASSFYSEDNEQFF

J gene: TRBJ1-1
V gene: TRBV4-2
CDR3 protein: CASSQGTGGKTEAFF

J gene: TRBJ2-3
V gene: TRBV7-9
CDR3 protein: CASSLEGTADTQYF

J gene: TRBJ1-1
V gene: TRBV5-1
CDR3 protein: CASSSRTGGGTEAFF

J gene: TRBJ1-5
V gene: TRBV2
CDR3 protein: CASADRGPDQPQHF

J gene: TRBJ2-7
V gene: TRBV7-2
CDR3 protein: CASSLVGSNADEQYF

J gene: TRBJ2-7
V gene: TRBV10-3
CDR3 protein: CAISASYEQYF

J gene: TRBJ1-3
V gene: TRBV29-1
CDR3 protein: CSVGDSGNTIYF

J gene: TRBJ2-7
V gene: TRBV6-5
CDR3 protein: CASSYSKQLPSYEQYF